These 10 T cell receptor beta chains were sequenced from one sample in a study of regulatory T cells in long-lasting Graves disease. Noted time point: persistent/refractory GD, antithyroid drugs over 5 years with positive TRAb. PBMC-extracted RNA yielded the TCR library. Library construction for TCR beta used iRepertoire HTBI primers and Arm-PCR of CDR3 regions. From the multiplex PCR reads, TCRdb called clonotypes with MiXCR, one entry per CDR3 protein. Of a few hundred thousand distinct CDR3 sequences listed, around 22% were seen once; the top ten hold about a quarter. Specimen: peripheral blood mononuclear cells (PBMCs), collected when the disease was refractory, from a patient treated with antithyroid drugs. The receptor source for this set is a female donor with Graves disease.

There are many counts of this clonotype. The chain employs TRBV2 and TRBJ1-1; the D gene is possibly TRBD1 (5 bases). This CDR3 region has 14 residues. Trimming shortened V by 4 bases and J by 0 bases, and 9 bases separated the two germline ends. Germline values: CDR1 SNHLY, CDR2 FYNNEI. CDR3 residues: CASSAGVMNTEAFF. In DNA form, the CDR3 reads TGTGCCAGCAGTGCGGGGGTGATGAACACTGAAGCTTTCTTT.

This clonotype was seen a few times. The genes are TRBV10-3 and TRBJ1-1, with a weak D call TRBD1 (6 bases). Trimming shortened V by 10 bases and J by 1 base, and 19 bases separated the two germline ends. The length of the CDR3 is 15 residues. Germline lookup yields CDR1 ENHRY and CDR2 SYGVKD. The CDR3 bases are TGTGCCAGCCAGGGGTATCCGGGACAGAACACTGAAGCTTTCTTT. Amino acid sequence: CASQGYPGQNTEAFF.

CDR3 nucleotides: TGTGCCAGCAGCCCGGGCCCCCCGAAGCAGTACTTC. It codes for CASSPGPPKQYF. The chain joins TRBV14 to TRBJ2-7; D not certain. This CDR3 spans 12 amino acids. The germline CDR1 and CDR2 sequences are SGHDN and FVKESK. V lost 4 bases to trimming and J lost 8 bases, with 12 bases between them.

This clonotype was found many times. The gene calls are TRBV2 and TRBJ2-7; the match to TRBD1 covers 7 bases. CDR1 and CDR2 from the germline V gene are SNHLY and FYNNEI. After removal of 9 bases from V and 0 bases from J, the junction contained 11 bases not matched to a gene. There are 15 residues in the CDR3. CDR3 sequence reads: CASSTTGDPSYEQYF. In nucleotides, the CDR3 is TGTGCCAGTAGTACAACAGGGGATCCCTCCTACGAGCAGTACTTC.

This clonotype was found many times. The chain uses TRBV2 and TRBJ1-6; unclear D gene. Trimming stripped 4 bases from V and 9 bases from J, with 22 bases between. CDR3 length: 17 amino acids. Per germline, CDR1 SNHLY and CDR2 FYNNEI. CDR3 DNA sequence: TGTGCCAGCAGTGGTGGTGGATTCGGGGTAGGGAGTTCACCCCTCCACTTT. This sequence encodes CASSGGGFGVGSSPLHF.

The chain recombines TRBV2 with TRBJ2-4; 9 bases map to TRBD1. CDR3 size: 17 residues. V gave up 7 bases and J gave up 0 bases; unmatched junction bases: 10. Looked up from germline, CDR1 is SNHLY and CDR2 is FYNNEI. CDR3 nucleotides: TGTGCCAGCAAGGCGGCCGGGACAGGGTTAGCCAAAAACATTCAGTACTTC. It codes for CASKAAGTGLAKNIQYF.

With respect to this clonotype: A much larger clone differs from this one at a single base, so this may be a read error. V and J are TRBV6-2 or TRBV6-3 and TRBJ2-5; 14 bases match TRBD2. This CDR3 comprises 17 residues. Germline assignment: CDR1 MNHEY and CDR2 SVGEGT. CDR3 amino acids: CASSYATSGRAEETRYF. CDR3 sequence (DNA): TGTGCCAGCAGTTACGCGACTAGCGGGAGGGCAGAGGAGACCCGGTACTTC.

As concerns this clonotype: The junction and the germline gene differ at one end; a read error may be behind it. The chain joins TRBV5-5 to TRBJ1-4; 11 bases are a match to TRBD1. Germline V lookup: CDR1 SGHKS, CDR2 YYEKEE (reference sequence). There are 15 residues in the CDR3. The CDR3 coding sequence is TGTGCTAGCAGCTACGAAGGGACAGGGGGAGAAAAACTGGTTTTT. Its translation is CASSYEGTGGEKLVF.

The chain uses TRBV5-1 and TRBJ2-3; D is perhaps TRBD1 (5 bases). The CDR3 covers 14 residues. The V gene lost 0 bases and the J gene lost 2 bases, with 7 bases spanning the gap. The germline V gene encodes CDR1 SGHRS and CDR2 YFSETQ. This CDR3 is CASSLGQITDTQYF. Here the CDR3 DNA reads TGCGCCAGCAGCTTGGGACAGATCACAGATACGCAGTATTTT.

This rearrangement joins TRBV6-2 or TRBV6-3 to TRBJ1-2; no firm D call. With 6 bases removed from V and 6 bases from J, the gap between germline ends came to 26 bases. This CDR3 contains 17 residues. Germline V gives CDR1 MNHEY, CDR2 SVGEGT. The CDR3 coding sequence is TGTGCCAGCAGCCTAGCTAGTATCTGGGCTACCGTAGATGGCTACACCTTC. Translation gives CASSLASIWATVDGYTF.